This T cell receptor (beta chain) came from a study of response to subunit inactivated influenza vaccine. TCRdb used MiXCR to reprocess the RT-PCR reads, holding one entry per CDR3 protein. The data show about 780,000 distinct CDR3 sequences, with about a fifth seen just once and approximately 10% held by the top ten. General study findings and limits: Authors suggested few new T cells are recruited by each seasonal influenza vaccination.

This clonotype was detected a few times. Its antigen is not identified. The sample consisted of PBMCs from blood, taken 4 to 6 days after vaccination. The clonotype was recovered from a man aged 50-59 years who received an inactivated influenza vaccine.

CDR3 in amino acids: CAIRGGTESYEQYF. The CDR3 DNA reads as TGTGCCATCAGGGGCGGGACAGAGTCCTACGAGCAGTACTTC. The chain joins TRBV10-3 to TRBJ2-7; possibly TRBD1 for D (7 bases). V lost 6 bases to trimming and J lost 1 base, with 13 bases between them. The CDR3 spans 14 residues. The germline V gene has CDR1 ENHRY and CDR2 SYGVKD.